The 11 T cell receptor beta chains below all came from one sample that was sequenced in a study of cytomegalovirus exposure and HLA in healthy donors. The PCR had 60 Vbeta and 13 Jbeta primers. The method was immunoSEQ multiplex PCR; TCRdb's version includes in-frame clones alone and lacks a portion of them. The sample records over 200,000 clones, about 77% being singletons. What was sequenced was PBMCs. These receptors were collected from a woman in her thirties in good health and CMV-seronegative.

The sample holds a few counts of this clone. The chain is built from TRBV11-3 and TRBJ2-1; 9 nucleotides align to TRBD1. Germline V gene sequence: CDR1 SGHNT, CDR2 YENEEA. Unmatched junction bases numbered 12, after V lost 5 bases and J lost 13 bases. The CDR3 contains 14 residues. CDR3 bases: TGTGCCAGCAGCCCACCCCGGGACAGGGTGAGACAGTTCTTC. Its translation is CASSPPRDRVRQFF.

The chain carries TRBV5-3 and TRBJ2-7; 11 bases line up with TRBD2. TRBV5-3 is an open reading frame whose function is uncertain. The CDR3 contains 17 residues. J was trimmed by 5 bases and V by 4 bases; bases with no gene match: 14. The DNA for the CDR3 is TGTGCCAGAAGCGCCAAACCTAGCGGGGGGAGTTCCCACGAGCAGTACTTC. This sequence encodes CARSAKPSGGSSHEQYF.

V usage is TRBV19 and J usage is TRBJ2-2; tentatively, D is TRBD1 (5 bases). This CDR3 has 14 residues. Trimming removed 4 bases at V and 6 bases at J, with 12 bases between. Germline CDR1 is LNHDA and CDR2 is SQIVND (reference sequence). CDR3 sequence: CASSTAGISGELFF. The DNA for the CDR3 is TGTGCCAGTAGTACTGCAGGGATATCCGGGGAGCTGTTTTTT.

The V gene is TRBV7-2, the J gene TRBJ1-5; D is possibly TRBD1 (5 bases). Germline V gene data show CDR1 as SGHTA and CDR2 as FQGNSA. Trimming removed 0 bases from V and 7 bases from J, with 7 bases in between. The CDR3 totals 13 residues. Written as DNA, the CDR3 is TGTGCCAGCAGCTTAGCGCGGGGGCAGCCCCAGCATTTT. Translating gives CASSLARGQPQHF.

The rearrangement uses TRBV28 and TRBJ2-7; 7 positions agree with TRBD2. V trimming: 1 base; J trimming: 0 bases; junction bases outside the gene matches: 3. CDR3 length: 15 amino acids. Germline V lookup: CDR1 MDHEN, CDR2 SYDVKM. In nucleotides, the CDR3 is TGTGCCAGCAGTTTATTCCCTAGCGGCTCCTACGAGCAGTACTTC. Encoded protein: CASSLFPSGSYEQYF.

The V and J genes are TRBV7-9 and TRBJ2-1; TRBD2 matches 11 bases. V lost 5 bases, J lost 7 bases, and 4 bases stayed unmatched. The CDR3 consists of 14 residues. Germline-derived CDR1 and CDR2 are SEHNR and FQNEAQ (reference sequence). The CDR3 DNA reads as TGTGCCAGCAGCACAACTAGCGGGAGAAATGAGCAGTTCTTC. Translating it yields CASSTTSGRNEQFF.

The chain has TRBV27 and TRBJ2-7; tentative D call: TRBD2 (6 bases). V lost 3 bases and J 4 bases, leaving 10 bases between the germline ends. The CDR3 runs 13 residues. The V gene's germline CDR1 is MNHEY and CDR2 SMNVEV (reference sequence). Here the CDR3 DNA reads TGTGCCAGCAGTTTTGGGGGACTTTACGAGCAGTACTTC. Its protein product is CASSFGGLYEQYF.

A few counts support this clone. The V and J genes are TRBV7-8 and TRBJ1-3, with D hard to call. CDR3 length equals 14 residues. Germline lookup yields CDR1 SGHVS and CDR2 FQNEAQ. Trimming shortened V by 7 bases and J by 2 bases, and 12 bases separated the two germline ends. In DNA, the CDR3 is TGTGCCAGCACCCCCGGGGTGACTGGAAACACCATATATTTT. As protein: CASTPGVTGNTIYF.

The gene calls are TRBV2 and TRBJ2-3; D ambiguous. The CDR3 sequence is 14 residues long. V was trimmed by 6 bases and J by 1 base, leaving 11 bases between them. Germline CDR1 SNHLY, CDR2 FYNNEI. CDR3 sequence (DNA): TGTGCCAGCAGGTCTGTTGTTCGCACAGATACGCAGTATTTT. Translation gives CASRSVVRTDTQYF.

The CDR3 loop is CASSLSGLTTEAFF. CDR3 nucleotides: TGTGCCAGCAGTTTGTCAGGGTTGACCACTGAAGCTTTCTTT. The rearrangement links TRBV6-1 to TRBJ1-1; D perhaps matches TRBD1 (5 bases). Trimming took 5 bases from V and 4 from J, leaving 14 bases between them. CDR1 is MNHNS and CDR2 is SASEGT in the germline V gene. This CDR3 has 14 amino acids.

The chain links TRBV7-9 to TRBJ2-3; the match to TRBD2 covers 9 bases. The CDR3 has 15 residues. The germline CDR1 and CDR2 sequences are SEHNR and FQNEAQ (reference sequence). The V and J ends lost 5 bases and 6 bases, in that order; junction bases with no gene match: 9. The CDR3 region has the DNA TGTGCCAGCAGCCCTATGCTAGCGGGGTCCGATACGCAGTATTTT. Protein: CASSPMLAGSDTQYF. Full variable domain (remainder filled in from reference TRBV7-9 and TRBJ2-3): DTGVSQNPRHKITKRGQNVTFRCDPISEHNRLYWYRQTLGQGPEFLTYFQNEAQLEKSRLLSDRFSAERPKGSFSTLEIQRTEQGDSAMYLCASSPMLAGSDTQYFGPGTRLTVL.